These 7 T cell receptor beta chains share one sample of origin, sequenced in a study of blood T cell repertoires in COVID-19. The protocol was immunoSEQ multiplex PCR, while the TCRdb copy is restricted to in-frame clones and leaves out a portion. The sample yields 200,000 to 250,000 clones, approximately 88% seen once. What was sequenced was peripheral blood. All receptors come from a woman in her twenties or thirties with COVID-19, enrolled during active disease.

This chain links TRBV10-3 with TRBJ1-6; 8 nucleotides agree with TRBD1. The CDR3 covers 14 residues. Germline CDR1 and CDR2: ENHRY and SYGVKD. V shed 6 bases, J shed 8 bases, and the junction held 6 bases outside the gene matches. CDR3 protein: CAIRTDRDDSPLHF. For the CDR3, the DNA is TGTGCCATCAGGACGGACAGGGATGATTCACCCCTCCACTTT.

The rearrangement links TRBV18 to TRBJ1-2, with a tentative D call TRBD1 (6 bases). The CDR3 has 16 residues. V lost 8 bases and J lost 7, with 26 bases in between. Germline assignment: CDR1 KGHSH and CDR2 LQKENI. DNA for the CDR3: TGTGCCAGCACTCTCCGGGACACCACAACGGGGGGTGGCTACACCTTC. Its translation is CASTLRDTTTGGGYTF.

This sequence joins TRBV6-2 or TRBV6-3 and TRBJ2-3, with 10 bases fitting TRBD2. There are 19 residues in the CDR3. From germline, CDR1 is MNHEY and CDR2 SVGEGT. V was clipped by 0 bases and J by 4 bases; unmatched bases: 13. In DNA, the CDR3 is TGTGCCAGCAGTTACTCGATGGCTAGCGGGGGCACTTACTCAGATACGCAGTATTTT. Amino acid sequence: CASSYSMASGGTYSDTQYF.

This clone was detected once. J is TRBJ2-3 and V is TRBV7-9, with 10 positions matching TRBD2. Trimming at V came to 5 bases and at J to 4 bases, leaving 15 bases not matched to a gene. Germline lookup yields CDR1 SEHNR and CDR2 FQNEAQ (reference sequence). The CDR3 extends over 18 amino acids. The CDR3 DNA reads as TGTGCCAGCAGCCCCAGGGGAGCGGGGGGGCATCGTTCAGATACGCAGTATTTT. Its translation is CASSPRGAGGHRSDTQYF.

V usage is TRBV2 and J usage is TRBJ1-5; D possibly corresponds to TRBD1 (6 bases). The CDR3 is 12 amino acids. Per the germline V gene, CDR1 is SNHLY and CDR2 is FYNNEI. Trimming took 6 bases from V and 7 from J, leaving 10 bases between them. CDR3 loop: CASSPGEQPQHF. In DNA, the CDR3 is TGTGCCAGCAGCCCAGGGGAACAGCCCCAGCATTTT.

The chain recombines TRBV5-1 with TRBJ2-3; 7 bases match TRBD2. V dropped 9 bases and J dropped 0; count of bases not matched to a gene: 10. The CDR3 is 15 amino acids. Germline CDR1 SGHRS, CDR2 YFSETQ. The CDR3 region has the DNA TGCGCCACGCACCTGGGGGGGGTAAGCACAGATACGCAGTATTTT. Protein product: CATHLGGVSTDTQYF.

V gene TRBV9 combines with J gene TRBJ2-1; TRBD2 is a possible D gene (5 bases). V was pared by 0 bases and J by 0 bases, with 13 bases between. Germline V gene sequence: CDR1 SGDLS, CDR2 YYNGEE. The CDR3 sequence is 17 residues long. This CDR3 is CASSVGGALSSYNEQFF. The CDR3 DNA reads TGTGCCAGCAGCGTAGGGGGAGCTCTGAGCTCCTACAATGAGCAGTTCTTC. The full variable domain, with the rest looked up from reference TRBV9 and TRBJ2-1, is DSGVTQTPKHLITATGQRVTLRCSPRSGDLSVYWYQQSLDQGLQFLIQYYNGEERAKGNILERFSAQQFPDLHSELNLSSLELGDSALYFCASSVGGALSSYNEQFFGPGTRLTVL.